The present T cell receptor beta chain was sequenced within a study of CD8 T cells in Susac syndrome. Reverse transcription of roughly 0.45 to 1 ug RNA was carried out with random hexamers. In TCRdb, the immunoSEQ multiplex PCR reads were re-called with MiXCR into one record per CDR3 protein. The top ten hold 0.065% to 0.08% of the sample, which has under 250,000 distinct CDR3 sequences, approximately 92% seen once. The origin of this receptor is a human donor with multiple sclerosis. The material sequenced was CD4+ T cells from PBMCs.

The CDR3: CSARRGEAASYNEQFF. CDR3 in DNA: TGCAGTGCCCGAAGGGGTGAGGCCGCCTCCTACAATGAGCAGTTCTTC. The rearrangement joins TRBV20-1 to TRBJ2-1, with D perhaps matching TRBD1 (5 bases). Per germline, CDR1 DFQATT and CDR2 SNEGSKA (reference sequence). This CDR3 contains 16 residues. Trimming removed 6 bases at V and 0 bases at J, with 18 bases between.